Presented here are 13 T cell receptor beta chains from one specimen sequenced in a study of sequential checkpoint blockade in melanoma. Treatment reported: randomized to nivolumab then ipilimumab (arm A) or the reverse (arm B). The assay was immunoSEQ multiplex PCR, and TCRdb's table has in-frame clones only and misses some. The sample includes 5,500 or so clones, 39% seen only once; the top ten take approximately 9%. The sequences come from tumor tissue (inferred from file names), collected from a patient given nivolumab and ipilimumab in sequence. The receptors stem from a human donor with melanoma.

The V gene is TRBV11-3, the J gene TRBJ1-5; D may be TRBD1 (5 bases). With 4 bases removed from V and 2 bases from J, the gap between germline ends came to 12 bases. This CDR3 spans 15 amino acids. Germline lookup yields CDR1 SGHNT and CDR2 YENEEA. The chain's CDR3 is CASSYGGAGNQPQHF. In nucleotides, the CDR3 is TGTGCCAGCAGCTATGGTGGGGCGGGCAATCAGCCCCAGCATTTT.

This chain uses TRBV6-8 with TRBJ2-3; D is undetermined. The CDR3 covers 12 residues. Germline CDR1 is MNHGY and CDR2 is SAAAGT. V lost 0 bases, J lost 7 bases, and 5 bases lay in between. CDR3 bases: TGTGCCAGCAGTTACTCGTCCTATACGCAGTATTTT. It yields the protein CASSYSSYTQYF.

The chain has TRBV11-3 and TRBJ2-1, with TRBD1 matching 7 bases. V lost 3 bases to trimming and J lost 9 bases; unmatched junction nucleotides: 11. Looked up from germline, CDR1 is SGHNT and CDR2 is YENEEA. The CDR3 has 15 amino acids. The DNA for the CDR3 is TGTGCCAGCAGCTTGGCGCGAGGGCCAGGGGGTGAGCAGTTCTTC. It yields the protein CASSLARGPGGEQFF. The complete variable domain, with remaining parts taken from reference TRBV11-3 and TRBJ2-1, reads EAGVVQSPRYKIIEKKQPVAFWCNPISGHNTLYWYLQNLGQGPELLIRYENEEAVDDSQLPKDRFSAERLKGVDSTLKIQPAELGDSAVYLCASSLARGPGGEQFFGPGTRLTVL.

This clone was seen a handful of times. This chain uses TRBV15 with TRBJ2-4, with 9 bases lining up with TRBD2. The CDR3 contains 15 residues. V dropped 0 bases and J dropped 9; count of bases not matched to a gene: 6. Per the germline V gene, CDR1 is LNHNV and CDR2 is YYDKDF (reference sequence). The CDR3: CATSRDVAGASIQYF. The CDR3 DNA reads TGTGCCACCAGCAGAGATGTAGCGGGAGCCTCCATTCAGTACTTC.

This clone occurred a few times. The chain's CDR3 is CASSPERGLKEKLFF. In DNA, the CDR3 is TGCGCCAGCAGCCCTGAGCGAGGGCTGAAGGAAAAACTGTTTTTT. The chain recombines TRBV10-2 with TRBJ1-4; D call uncertain. V was trimmed by 6 bases and J by 8 bases, leaving 19 bases between them. This CDR3 is 15 amino acids long. Germline V CDR1 and CDR2: WSHSY, SAAADI.

This clone counts as large. The chain is built from TRBV28 and TRBJ2-1; 7 nucleotides line up with TRBD1. The CDR3 totals 12 residues. Germline V lookup: CDR1 MDHEN, CDR2 SYDVKM. V lost 10 bases and J lost 4; bases outside the gene matches: 4. This CDR3 reads CATRGQYNEQFF. The CDR3 DNA is TGTGCCACCAGGGGACAGTACAATGAGCAGTTCTTC. The full variable domain, its missing parts supplied by reference TRBV28 and TRBJ2-1, is DVKVTQSSRYLVKRTGEKVFLECVQDMDHENMFWYRQDPGLGLRLIYFSYDVKMKEKGDIPEGYSVSREKKERFSLILESASTNQTSMYLCATRGQYNEQFFGPGTRLTVL.

By sample fraction, this clone is large. CDR3 region: CARPSDRVIFQHF. For the CDR3, the DNA is TGTGCCAGACCCAGCGACAGGGTGATTTTCCAGCATTTT. The rearrangement uses TRBV19 and TRBJ1-5; 7 bases fit TRBD1. V was pared by 9 bases and J by 12 bases, with 14 bases of the junction left unmatched. The CDR3 has 13 residues. Looked up from germline, CDR1 is LNHDA and CDR2 is SQIVND (reference sequence). The full variable domain, completed using reference TRBV19 and TRBJ1-5, is DGGITQSPKYLFRKEGQNVTLSCEQNLNHDAMYWYRQDPGQGLRLIYYSQIVNDFQKGDIAEGYSVSREKKESFPLTVTSAQKNPTAFYLCARPSDRVIFQHFGDGTRLSIL.

There are a few counts of this clone. The genes are TRBV30 and TRBJ2-7, with a possible D match to TRBD1 (8 bases). Trimming took off 0 bases at V and 3 bases at J, with 12 bases between the two ends. The length of the CDR3 is 14 residues. Per the germline V gene, CDR1 is GTSNPN and CDR2 is SVGIG (reference sequence). CDR3 bases: TGTGCCTGGAGTGTAACAGGGGGGGGCTACGAGCAGTACTTC. Protein sequence: CAWSVTGGGYEQYF. Complete variable domain (other parts from reference TRBV30 and TRBJ2-7): SQTIHQWPATLVQPVGSPLSLECTVEGTSNPNLYWYRQAAGRGLQLLFYSVGIGQISSEVPQNLSASRPQDRQFILSSKKLLLSDSGFYLCAWSVTGGGYEQYFGPGTRLTVT.

This clone is deemed large. The rearrangement links TRBV10-3 to TRBJ2-3; TRBD1 is a possible D gene (6 bases). V shed 0 bases and J shed 5 bases, with 15 bases lying between them. Germline V gives CDR1 ENHRY, CDR2 SYGVKD. The CDR3 extends over 16 amino acids. The CDR3 DNA reads TGTGCCATCAGTGAGTCGGGTTTTTCAGGGGTAGATACGCAGTATTTT. Its translation: CAISESGFSGVDTQYF.

V and J are TRBV18 and TRBJ1-4; D possibly corresponds to TRBD1 (5 bases). V lost 6 bases and J 7 bases, leaving 24 bases between the germline ends. The CDR3 spans 17 residues. Germline values: CDR1 KGHSH, CDR2 LQKENI. The CDR3 sequence: CASSPNQRGNRGEKLFF. CDR3 coding DNA: TGTGCCAGCTCTCCAAATCAGCGGGGGAATCGGGGTGAAAAACTGTTTTTT.

The CDR3 coding sequence is TGTGCCTCAGCTACTAACTCCTACAATGAGCAGTTCTTC. Translation: CASATNSYNEQFF. The chain carries TRBV30 and TRBJ2-1; the D is unclear. V lost 7 bases and J lost 0, with 10 bases in between. The CDR3 is made up of 13 amino acids. The germline CDR1 and CDR2 sequences are GTSNPN and SVGIG (reference sequence).

This clone was seen only a few times. CDR3 region: CASLGDEETDTQYF. The CDR3 DNA sequence: TGTGCCAGCCTCGGGGACGAGGAGACAGATACGCAGTATTTT. The genes are TRBV19 and TRBJ2-3, with D perhaps matching TRBD1 or TRBD2 (5 bases each). This CDR3 is built from 14 residues. Trimming shortened V by 9 bases and J by 3 bases, and 16 bases separated the two germline ends. Germline-derived CDR1 and CDR2 are LNHDA and SQIVND (reference sequence).

The chain couples TRBV5-1 to TRBJ2-1, with D uncertain. The CDR3 sequence is 15 residues long. Germline V CDR1 and CDR2: SGHRS, YFSETQ. The V end was cut by 4 bases, the J end by 2 bases, with 13 bases between. Written as DNA, the CDR3 is TGCGCCAGCAGCCAGCAAGCAGGAGCCTACAATGAGCAGTTCTTC. Amino acid sequence: CASSQQAGAYNEQFF.